The source of this T cell receptor (beta chain) is a study of blood T cells in healthy people across ages. This CDR3 is 16 amino acids long. The germline V gene encodes CDR1 SGHVS and CDR2 FNYEAQ. The J segment lost 4 bases and the V segment lost 2 bases, leaving 8 bases of the junction unmatched. Using a J-beta primer mix together with a sample-barcoded 5' primer, a second PCR was run for 7 to 11 cycles. A single record per CDR3 protein comes from TCRdb applying MiXCR to the 5' RACE reads. The sample has roughly 1,500,000 distinct CDR3 sequences; roughly 30% are singletons. This clonotype was found a few times.

The material sequenced was blood. This TCR derives from a woman between 25 and 40 years old in good health. The V and J genes are TRBV7-6 and TRBJ2-5; 9 nucleotides line up with TRBD2. This chain's CDR3 is CASSLRLAGRAETQYF. Written as DNA, the CDR3 is TGTGCCAGCAGCTTAAGGCTAGCGGGACGTGCAGAGACCCAGTACTTC.